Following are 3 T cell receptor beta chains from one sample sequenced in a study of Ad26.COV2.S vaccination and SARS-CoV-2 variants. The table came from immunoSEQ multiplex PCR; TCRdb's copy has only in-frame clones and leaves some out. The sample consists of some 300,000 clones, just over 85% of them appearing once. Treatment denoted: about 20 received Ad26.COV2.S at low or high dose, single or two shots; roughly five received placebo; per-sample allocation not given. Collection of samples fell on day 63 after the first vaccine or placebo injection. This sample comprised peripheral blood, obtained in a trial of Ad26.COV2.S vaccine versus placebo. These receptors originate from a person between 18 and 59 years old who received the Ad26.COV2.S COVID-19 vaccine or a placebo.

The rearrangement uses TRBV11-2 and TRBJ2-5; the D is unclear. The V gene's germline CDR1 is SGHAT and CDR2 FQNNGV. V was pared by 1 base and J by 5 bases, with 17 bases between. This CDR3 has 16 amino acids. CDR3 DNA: TGTGCCAGCAGCTTAGGGTCTAGAAGGGAACGGGAGACCCAGTACTTC. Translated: CASSLGSRRERETQYF.

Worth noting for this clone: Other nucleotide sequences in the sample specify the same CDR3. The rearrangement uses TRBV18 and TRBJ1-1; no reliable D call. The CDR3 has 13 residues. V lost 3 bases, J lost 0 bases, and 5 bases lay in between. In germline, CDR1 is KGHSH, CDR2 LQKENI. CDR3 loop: CASSPPVNTEAFF. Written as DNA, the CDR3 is TGTGCCAGCTCACCCCCCGTGAACACTGAAGCTTTCTTT.

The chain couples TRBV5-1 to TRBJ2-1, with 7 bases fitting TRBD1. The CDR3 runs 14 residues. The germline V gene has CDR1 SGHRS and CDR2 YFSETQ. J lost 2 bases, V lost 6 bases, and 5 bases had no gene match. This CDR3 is CASKRGGAYNEQFF. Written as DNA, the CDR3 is TGCGCCAGCAAGAGAGGGGGCGCCTACAATGAGCAGTTCTTC.